The 8 T cell receptor beta chains in this list originate from one sample, sequenced in a study of beta chain features in type 1 diabetes. Sequenced material consisted of expressed TCRB transcripts (all of the isolated RNA was reverse transcribed). Data came from immunoSEQ multiplex PCR; TCRdb stores just in-frame clones and leaves some out. In the table there are roughly 150,000 clones, 63% of which are singletons. What these receptors recognize is not known. Broader study findings: For Type 1 diabetes patients, all four CD4+ subsets carried TCRB CDR3s that were moderately but significantly shorter.

The sequencing sample was made of naive CD4+ T cells from blood. These receptors came from a young man with type 1 diabetes.

The chain employs TRBV4-3 and TRBJ2-7; 9 positions match TRBD1. The ends lost 1 base at V and 2 bases at J; junction bases unmatched: 6. There are 16 residues in the CDR3. Germline-derived CDR1 and CDR2 are LGHNA and YSLEER. The CDR3 reads CASSQVQGASPYEQYF. Written as DNA, the CDR3 is TGCGCCAGCAGCCAAGTACAGGGGGCTTCTCCCTACGAGCAGTACTTC.

V is TRBV7-2 and J is TRBJ2-2; D ambiguous. Germline values: CDR1 SGHTA, CDR2 FQGNSA. The germline V and J ends were trimmed by 7 bases and 0 bases, with 12 bases remaining between them. This CDR3 contains 15 residues. The DNA of the CDR3 is TGTGCCAGCACCCCGTCCCAAACGAACACCGGGGAGCTGTTTTTT. Encoded protein: CASTPSQTNTGELFF.

Of note for this clone: Other DNA sequences in this sample translate to the same CDR3. The gene calls are TRBV29-1 and TRBJ2-7; D is perhaps TRBD1 (6 bases). This CDR3 comprises 13 residues. V lost 4 bases, J lost 7 bases, and 17 bases lay in between. The germline gives CDR1 SQVTM, CDR2 ANQGSEA. The CDR3 bases are TGCAGCGTTGGGGGGCAGAGGCCCGGGGAGCAGTACTTC. Translating gives CSVGGQRPGEQYF.

This clone was detected only a few times. This chain joins TRBV25-1 and TRBJ2-3; D gene uncertain. The CDR3 spans 14 residues. Trimming stripped 8 bases from V and 0 bases from J, with 12 bases between. CDR1 is MGHDK, CDR2 SYGVNS, per germline. The chain's CDR3 is CASSDWGSTDTQYF. The CDR3 DNA reads TGTGCCAGCTCCGATTGGGGTAGCACAGATACGCAGTATTTT.

Remarks on this clone: This CDR3 is also generated by other DNA sequences in the sample. The V gene is TRBV9, the J gene TRBJ2-5; D is unresolved. The ends were cut back, 0 bases at V and 5 bases at J, with 5 bases in the middle. Germline V CDR1 and CDR2: SGDLS, YYNGEE. The CDR3 has 12 residues. The DNA for the CDR3 is TGTGCCAGCAGCGTAGCCGGGGAGACCCAGTACTTC. Translating gives CASSVAGETQYF.

V gene TRBV7-2 combines with J gene TRBJ2-5, with D possibly being TRBD1 or TRBD2 (5 bases each). Per the germline V gene, CDR1 is SGHTA and CDR2 is FQGNSA. CDR3 length: 13 amino acids. Trimming took off 4 bases at V and 2 bases at J, with 8 bases between the two ends. The CDR3 DNA sequence: TGTGCCAGCAGCTCGGGACCACAAGAGACCCAGTACTTC. Protein product: CASSSGPQETQYF.

The chain links TRBV7-9 to TRBJ2-4; D is possibly TRBD2 (6 bases). The germline gives CDR1 SEHNR, CDR2 FQNEAQ (reference sequence). The CDR3 length is 14 residues. Between the trimmed V and J ends, which lost 3 bases and 5 bases, there was a span of 11 bases. DNA for the CDR3: TGTGCCAGCAGCTTCACGGGGGTTCAAAACATTCAGTACTTC. Its translation is CASSFTGVQNIQYF.

The chain combines TRBV29-1 with TRBJ1-2, with D unclear. The V gene's germline CDR1 is SQVTM and CDR2 ANQGSEA. The CDR3 is 13 residues long. V shed 3 bases and J shed 8 bases, with 16 bases lying between them. CDR3 nucleotides: TGCAGCGTTGATGGTAGTAACTATGGCGGCTACACCTTC. Translation: CSVDGSNYGGYTF.